This T cell receptor beta chain was documented in a study of cytomegalovirus exposure and HLA in healthy donors (dated by TCRdb to about 2017). In the study overall: According to a later analysis, one platform produced both the roughly 120 validation repertoires and the 670 or so repertoires of the first cohort. The aim of the study was to test whether cataloging public T cell receptors could identify signatures of past pathogen exposure. A separate validation cohort of over a hundred different subjects was used in addition to the 666-subject first cohort. To predict cytomegalovirus infection status, the study brought together high-throughput TCR immunosequencing, statistical association of individual TCRs with disease status, and machine learning. Study-wide findings and limitations: A later analysis had no HLA typing for the validation cohort, so co-occurrence there was scored across all 110 or so repertoires. Most TCR sequences were observed very rarely across donors, whereas some public TCRs were present in many individuals. The authors suggested that the approach could potentially be extended to other disease states and immunological phenotypes. In vitro tests confirmed that three of the cytomegalovirus-associated TCR beta chains recognize cytomegalovirus antigens. The classifier was reported to diagnose cytomegalovirus status with high specificity and sensitivity in both the original and validation cohorts. In a later analysis, TCRs clustered in the first cohort were found to also tend to co-occur in the 120 or so validation repertoires, with approximately 95% of cluster scores above 0. In the study, around 150 TCR beta chains were listed as associated with cytomegalovirus.

Donors formed part of the validation cohort, which comprised 120 subjects and was distinct from the first cohort of 666 subjects. Unmatched junction bases come to 6, with V trimmed by 4 bases and J by 4 bases. As encoded in the germline V gene, CDR1 is LGHNA while CDR2 is YNFKEQ. Counted from cysteine to phenylalanine, this CDR3 has 15 amino acids. Only CDR3 DNA is held: 45 bases, read in frame from base 1. Library preparation used the immunoSEQ multiplex PCR assay. The study's processing was this. A statistical classification framework was built for diagnosing cytomegalovirus status from the catalog of TCR beta chain sequences. What TCRdb holds here is the immuneACCESS table cut down to in-frame rearrangements. Part of the clones is not present; checked against another copy, under half of the missing clones reflect an unresolved V gene, and the others are unexplained. Clone size and the V and J calls come from that table; the DNA yielded D and trimming. Counted in this sample were almost 75,000 clones; around four fifths of them appeared once. 2.5% to 3% of the sample is taken by the ten largest.

Concerning this clone: Its specific antigen is unknown. Base-call qualities are not available, and no considerably larger clone is one nucleotide away.

The sample consisted of PBMCs. The source is a young man in good health and CMV-seronegative. The chain joins TRBV4-2 to TRBJ2-3, and 9 junction bases match TRBD2. The CDR3 sequence is CASSLFGGGADTQYF. The sequence in DNA is TGTGCCAGCAGCCTATTTGGCGGGGGGGCAGATACGCAGTATTTT.